This TCR beta chain appears in the sequencing data of a study of blood T cell repertoires in COVID-19. Study summary: Some COVID-19 samples were acute and others convalescent; all came from the United States, Italy and Spain.

As originally analysed: For nucleated cells, counts were estimated from reference gene primer amplification. Repertoires were generated with immunoSEQ multiplex PCR, while TCRdb's copy carries only in-frame clones and drops some. V, J and clone size are taken as reported in that table, and D and trimming were inferred from the DNA itself. The repertoire holds about 71,000 clones, with 80% to 90% as singletons. V was pared by 2 bases and J by 9 bases, with 12 bases of the junction left unmatched. From germline, CDR1 is MGHRA and CDR2 YSYEKL. The CDR3 covers 16 residues. This chain joins TRBV4-1 and TRBJ2-2; 7 bases are shared with TRBD1. The specimen sequenced was peripheral blood. The clonotype comes from a human donor in a cohort sampled during active COVID-19. The CDR3 DNA sequence: TGCGCCAGCAGCCAATCCCGGGACAGAAGACCGAGGGAGCTGTTTTTT. Translation: CASSQSRDRRPRELFF.